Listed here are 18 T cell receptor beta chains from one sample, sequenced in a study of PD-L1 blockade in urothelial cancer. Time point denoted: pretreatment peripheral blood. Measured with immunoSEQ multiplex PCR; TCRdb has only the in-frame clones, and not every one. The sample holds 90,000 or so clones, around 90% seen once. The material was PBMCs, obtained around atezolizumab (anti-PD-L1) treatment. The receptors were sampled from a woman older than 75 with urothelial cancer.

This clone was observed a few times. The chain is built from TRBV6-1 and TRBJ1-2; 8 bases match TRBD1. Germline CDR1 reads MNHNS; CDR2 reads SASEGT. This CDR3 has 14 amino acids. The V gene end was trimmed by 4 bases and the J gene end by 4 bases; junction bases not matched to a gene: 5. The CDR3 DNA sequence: TGTGCCAGCAGTGCGGGACAGGCCGTCTATGGCTACACCTTC. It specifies CASSAGQAVYGYTF.

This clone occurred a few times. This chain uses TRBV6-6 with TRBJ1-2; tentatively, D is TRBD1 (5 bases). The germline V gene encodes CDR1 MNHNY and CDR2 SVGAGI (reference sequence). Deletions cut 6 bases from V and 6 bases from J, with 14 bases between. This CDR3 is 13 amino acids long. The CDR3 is CASRSTGWDGYTF. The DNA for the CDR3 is TGTGCCAGCAGGAGCACAGGATGGGATGGCTACACCTTC.

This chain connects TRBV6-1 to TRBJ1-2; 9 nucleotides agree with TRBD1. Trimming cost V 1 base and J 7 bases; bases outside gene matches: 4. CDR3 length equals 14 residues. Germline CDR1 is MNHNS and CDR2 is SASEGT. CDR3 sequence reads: CASSEGGQGGGYTF. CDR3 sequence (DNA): TGTGCCAGCAGTGAAGGGGGACAGGGCGGTGGCTACACCTTC.

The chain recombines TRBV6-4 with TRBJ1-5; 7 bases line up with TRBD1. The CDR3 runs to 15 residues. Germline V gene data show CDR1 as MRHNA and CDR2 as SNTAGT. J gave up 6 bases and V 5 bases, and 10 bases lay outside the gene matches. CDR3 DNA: TGTGCCAGCAGTAGACAGGGTTTTGCGGTTCAGCCCCAGCATTTT. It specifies CASSRQGFAVQPQHF.

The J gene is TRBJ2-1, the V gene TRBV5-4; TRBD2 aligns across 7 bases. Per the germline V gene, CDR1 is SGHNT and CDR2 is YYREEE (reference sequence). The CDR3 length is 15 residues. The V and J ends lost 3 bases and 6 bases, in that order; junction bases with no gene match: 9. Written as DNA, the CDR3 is TGTGCCAGCAGCTGGGGGGGGAGTAGCGGCAATGAGCAGTTCTTC. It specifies CASSWGGSSGNEQFF.

CDR3 protein: CASTPLGASTDTQYF. CDR3 sequence (DNA): TGTGCCAGCACCCCCCTGGGAGCTAGCACAGATACGCAGTATTTT. The chain joins TRBV25-1 to TRBJ2-3; tentatively, D is TRBD2 (5 bases). The CDR3 is 15 amino acids. Germline CDR1 is MGHDK and CDR2 is SYGVNS. Trimming pared 7 bases from V and 0 bases from J, leaving 14 bases between.

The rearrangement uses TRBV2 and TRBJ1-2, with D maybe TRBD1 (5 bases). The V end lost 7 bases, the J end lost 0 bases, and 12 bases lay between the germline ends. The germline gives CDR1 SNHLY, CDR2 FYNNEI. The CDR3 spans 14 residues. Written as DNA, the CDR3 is TGTGCCAGCACTTTGGACACGACTAACTATGGCTACACCTTC. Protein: CASTLDTTNYGYTF.

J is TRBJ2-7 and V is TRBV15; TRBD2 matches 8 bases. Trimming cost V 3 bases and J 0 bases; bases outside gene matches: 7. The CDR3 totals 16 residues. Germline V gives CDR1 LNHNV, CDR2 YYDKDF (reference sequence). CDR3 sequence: CATSRELSGSSYEQYF. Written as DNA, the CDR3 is TGTGCCACCAGCAGGGAACTAAGCGGGAGCTCCTACGAGCAGTACTTC.

The CDR3 coding sequence is TGTGCCAGCAGTCGACTAGCGGGGCCCCCGGGGACCGGGGAGCTGTTTTTT. It encodes CASSRLAGPPGTGELFF. V and J are TRBV6-4 and TRBJ2-2; 11 bases are shared with TRBD2. Germline V gives CDR1 MRHNA, CDR2 SNTAGT. V lost 5 bases, J lost 5 bases, and 10 bases stayed unmatched. This CDR3 is built from 17 residues.

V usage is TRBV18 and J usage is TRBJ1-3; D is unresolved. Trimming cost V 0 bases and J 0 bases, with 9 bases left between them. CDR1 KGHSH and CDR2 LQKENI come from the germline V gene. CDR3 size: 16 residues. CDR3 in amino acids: CASSPPAAASGNTIYF. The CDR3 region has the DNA TGTGCCAGCTCACCACCGGCGGCCGCCTCTGGAAACACCATATATTTT.

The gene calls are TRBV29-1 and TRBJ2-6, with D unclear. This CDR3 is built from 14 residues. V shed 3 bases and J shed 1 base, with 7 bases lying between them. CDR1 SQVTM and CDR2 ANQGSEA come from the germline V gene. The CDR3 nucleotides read TGCAGCGTTGAGACACAGTCTGGGGCCAACGTCCTGACTTTC. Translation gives CSVETQSGANVLTF.

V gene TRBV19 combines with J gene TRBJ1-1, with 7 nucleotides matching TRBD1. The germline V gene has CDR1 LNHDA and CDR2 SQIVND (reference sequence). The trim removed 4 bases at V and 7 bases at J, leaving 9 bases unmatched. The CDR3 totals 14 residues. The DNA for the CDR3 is TGTGCCAGTAGTACCACCTACCGGGACAGTGAAGCTTTCTTT. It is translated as CASSTTYRDSEAFF.

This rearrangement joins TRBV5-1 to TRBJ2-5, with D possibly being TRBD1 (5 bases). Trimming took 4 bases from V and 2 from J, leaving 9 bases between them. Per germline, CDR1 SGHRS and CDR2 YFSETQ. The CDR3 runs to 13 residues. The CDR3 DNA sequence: TGCGCCAGCAGCGGAGACAGACAAGAGACCCAGTACTTC. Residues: CASSGDRQETQYF.

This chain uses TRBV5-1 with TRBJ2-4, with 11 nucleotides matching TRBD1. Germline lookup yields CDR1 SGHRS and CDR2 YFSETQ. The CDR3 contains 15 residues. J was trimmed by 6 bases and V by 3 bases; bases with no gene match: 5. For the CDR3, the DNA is TGCGCCAGCAGCTGGACAGGGGGCAAGGGAAACATTCAGTACTTC. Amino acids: CASSWTGGKGNIQYF.

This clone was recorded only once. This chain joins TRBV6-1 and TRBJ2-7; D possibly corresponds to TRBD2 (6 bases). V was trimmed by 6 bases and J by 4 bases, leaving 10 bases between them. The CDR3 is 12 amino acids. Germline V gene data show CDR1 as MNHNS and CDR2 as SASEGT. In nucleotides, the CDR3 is TGTGCCAGCAGCGGACTATCGTACGAGCAGTACTTC. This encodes CASSGLSYEQYF.

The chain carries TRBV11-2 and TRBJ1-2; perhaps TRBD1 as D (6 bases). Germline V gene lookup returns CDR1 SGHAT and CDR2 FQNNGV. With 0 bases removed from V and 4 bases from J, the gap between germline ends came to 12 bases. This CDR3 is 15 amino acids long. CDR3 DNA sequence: TGTGCCAGCAGCTTAGATCTGGGGGCTTTCTATGGCTACACCTTC. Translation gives CASSLDLGAFYGYTF.

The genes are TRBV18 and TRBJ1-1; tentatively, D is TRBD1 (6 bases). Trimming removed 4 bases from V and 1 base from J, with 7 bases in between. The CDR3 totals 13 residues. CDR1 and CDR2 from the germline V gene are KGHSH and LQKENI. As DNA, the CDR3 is TGTGCCAGCTCACTGGGACAGAACACTGAAGCTTTCTTT. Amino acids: CASSLGQNTEAFF.

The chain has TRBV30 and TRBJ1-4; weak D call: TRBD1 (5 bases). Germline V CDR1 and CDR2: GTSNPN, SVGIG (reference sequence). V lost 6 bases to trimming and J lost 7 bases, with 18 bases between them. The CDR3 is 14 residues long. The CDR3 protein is CACPRRGAVEKLFF. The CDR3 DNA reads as TGTGCCTGTCCCCGGCGTGGGGCGGTTGAAAAACTGTTTTTT.